This TCR beta chain is from a study of T cell repertoires in cytomegalovirus infection. This clonotype occurred many times. No antigen is known for it. Trimming took off 6 bases at V and 3 bases at J, with 15 bases between the two ends. CDR1 and CDR2 from the germline V gene are MDHEN and SYDVKM. The CDR3 has 14 amino acids. MiXCR was run by TCRdb on the reads, yielding one entry per CDR3 protein. Of fewer than 350,000 distinct CDR3 sequences detected, around a tenth appear once; the ten largest clones hold 3.5% to 4.5%. General study points: The ex vivo response showed dominance by HLA-C-restricted CMV-specific TCR beta clonotypes.

V usage is TRBV28 and J usage is TRBJ2-7; D might be TRBD1 or TRBD2, each matching 7 bases. The sequence derives from a human donor in good health (CMV status not recorded). Some clones in this sample may be carry-over from other donors' samples. The sequencing sample was made of PBMCs. CDR3 in DNA: TGTGCCAGCAGCCCTACAGGGGAGGGCTACGAGCAGTACTTC. It specifies CASSPTGEGYEQYF. The complete variable domain, with remaining parts taken from reference TRBV28 and TRBJ2-7, reads DVKVTQSSRYLVKRTGEKVFLECVQDMDHENMFWYRQDPGLGLRLIYFSYDVKMKEKGDIPEGYSVSREKKERFSLILESASTNQTSMYLCASSPTGEGYEQYFGPGTRLTVT.